What follows describes a single T cell receptor (beta chain). Its antigen remains unidentified. A library of TCRbeta sequences, prepared with unique molecular identifiers, was generated. MiXCR, run by TCRdb on the PCR reads, gives a single entry per CDR3 protein. The repertoire holds approximately 97,000 distinct CDR3 sequences, approximately 8% seen once, with over 15% in the top ten. This sample was included in a study of T-cell reconstitution after alpha-beta-depleted transplantation in children. Study outcomes and limitations: From newly produced T cells came most of the T-cell counts and diversity one year after transplant. Expanded graft clones, several hundred of them, were reportedly the source of alpha-beta T cells about two months after transplant. For some patients, TCRbeta diversity was high at day 60 because of recipient T cells and thymic progenitors that survived.

Trimming took 7 bases from V and 7 from J, leaving 12 bases between them. The CDR3 totals 12 residues. Germline lookup yields CDR1 KGHDR and CDR2 SFDVKD. This TCR was sampled from a boy aged 2 to 10 with acute lymphoblastic leukemia, due to receive a stem cell transplant. Sequences were derived from PBMCs, sampled before TCRalphabeta/CD19-depleted stem cell transplant. The chain combines TRBV24-1 with TRBJ1-1, with D possibly being TRBD1 (5 bases). The CDR3 loop is CATSYRKDEAFF. CDR3 sequence (DNA): TGTGCCACCAGCTACAGGAAGGATGAAGCTTTCTTT.